This T cell receptor (beta chain) was identified during a study of blood T cells in healthy people across ages. The use of a sample-barcoded 5' primer and a J-beta primer mix characterized a second PCR of about 6 to 11 cycles. The template-switch adaptor, which had 12 random nucleotides, put a tag on each cDNA molecule. TCRdb reprocessed the 5' RACE reads via MiXCR and lists one record per CDR3 protein. Among 600,000 to 800,000 distinct CDR3 sequences listed, approximately 21% were seen once. Points from the study as a whole: Aged donors had fewer naive CD4+ cells and lower diversity than long-lived donors.

The ends lost 4 bases at V and 4 bases at J; junction bases unmatched: 6. This CDR3 is built from 13 residues. Germline V gene sequence: CDR1 DFQATT, CDR2 SNEGSKA (reference sequence). This clonotype has a count of ten or more. The antigen is not known. The specimen was blood. The sequence came from a man between 65 and 85 years old in good health. The V gene is TRBV20-1, the J gene TRBJ1-1, with 7 nucleotides matching TRBD1. The CDR3 sequence: CSAIGGGGTEAFF. For the CDR3, the DNA is TGCAGTGCTATAGGGGGCGGGGGCACTGAAGCTTTCTTT.